Detailed here is one T cell receptor beta chain. The record originates from a study of blood T cell repertoires in COVID-19. Study background: Acute and convalescent COVID-19 specimens originated in the United States, Italy and Spain. The cDNA or gDNA used as material had been derived from T cells, B-cell-depleted T cells, or PBMCs.

Per the study methods: Reference gene primer amplification gave estimated nucleated cell counts. Assay: immunoSEQ multiplex PCR; the TCRdb copy retains only in-frame clones and omits some. The V and J calls and clone size come from that table; D and trimming were worked out from the DNA. Of tens of thousands of clones detected, less than 95% appear once; the ten largest clones hold 2.3%. The CDR3 runs 14 residues. The trim removed 6 bases at V and 0 bases at J, leaving 4 bases unmatched. CDR1 is MNHEY and CDR2 is SVGEGT in the germline V gene. This sequence joins TRBV6-2 or TRBV6-3 and TRBJ2-7, with 8 bases lining up with TRBD1. Sequencing was carried out using peripheral blood. The clonotype comes from a human donor with active COVID-19. The donor label of this sample is uncertain. For the CDR3, the DNA is TGTGCCAGCAGCCAGGGACAGGTCTCCTACGAGCAGTACTTC. It is translated as CASSQGQVSYEQYF.